The present T cell receptor beta chain was sequenced within a study of T cells in Graves' hyperthyroidism and ophthalmopathy. Whole-study results and caveats: In the analysis, a 13 V-J model separated ophthalmopathy from stable hyperthyroidism.

The table lists this clonotype with many counts. Its cognate antigen is unknown. What was amplified from RNA transcripts were TCR beta CDR3 regions. The TCR CDR3 first-round RT-PCR relied on the HTBI primer set. Each CDR3 protein is one row after TCRdb ran MiXCR on the multiplex PCR reads. The repertoire holds roughly 380,000 distinct CDR3 sequences, approximately 14% seen once, with about 4.9% in the top ten. Stable disease denoted Graves' hyperthyroidism without ophthalmopathy progression within 18 months. Diagnosis relied on clinical symptoms, serum thyroxine and TRAb, thyroid ultrasound and orbital computed tomography. The germline CDR1 and CDR2 sequences are DFQATT and SNEGSKA (reference sequence). The CDR3 extends over 13 amino acids. Germline trimming cut 3 bases from V and 7 bases from J; bases unmatched to any gene: 3.

This receptor was obtained from a woman aged 18-29 years with Graves' hyperthyroidism. The sample was blood. The rearrangement links TRBV20-1 to TRBJ1-2; 12 nucleotides agree with TRBD1. The CDR3 reads CSARGQGASGYTF. Here the CDR3 DNA reads TGCAGTGCTAGGGGACAGGGGGCTAGTGGCTACACCTTC.